The 16 T cell receptor beta chains below come from one sample, sequenced in a study of blood T cell repertoires in COVID-19. Libraries were prepared by immunoSEQ multiplex PCR; TCRdb keeps only in-frame clonotypes and omits some of them. The sample holds 200,000 to 250,000 clones, roughly 84% seen once. Sample: peripheral blood. Receptors originate from a woman at least 80 years old with acute or convalescent COVID-19.

This clone has more than one count but fewer than ten. CDR3 region: CASSLGDINQPQHF. DNA for the CDR3: TGCGCCAGCAGCTTGGGGGACATCAATCAGCCCCAGCATTTT. This chain connects TRBV5-1 to TRBJ1-5, with a weak D call TRBD1 (6 bases). This CDR3 has 14 residues. Looked up from germline, CDR1 is SGHRS and CDR2 is YFSETQ. Trimming pared 0 bases from V and 3 bases from J, leaving 7 bases between.

The chain uses TRBV19 and TRBJ1-5; D is possibly TRBD1 (5 bases). The V gene lost 1 base and the J gene lost 7 bases, with 11 bases spanning the gap. This CDR3 contains 14 residues. Germline CDR1 reads LNHDA; CDR2 reads SQIVND (reference sequence). The CDR3, as DNA: TGTGCCAGTAGTATAGGCCAGGGTGGACAGCCCCAGCATTTT. It codes for CASSIGQGGQPQHF.

This clone was detected only a few times. The V gene is TRBV19, the J gene TRBJ1-5, with D uncertain. Trimming cost V 6 bases and J 0 bases, with 12 bases left between them. Germline V gene data show CDR1 as LNHDA and CDR2 as SQIVND (reference sequence). This CDR3 is built from 15 residues. CDR3 in DNA: TGTGCCAGTAGACTCGGGTTTAGTAGCAATCAGCCCCAGCATTTT. Translating gives CASRLGFSSNQPQHF.

The CDR3 region has the DNA TGTGCCAGTAGTGCCCCAGGGGGGCCCCAGCCCCAGCATTTT. It translates to CASSAPGGPQPQHF. The rearrangement uses TRBV19 and TRBJ1-5; 7 bases map to TRBD1. Germline V gives CDR1 LNHDA, CDR2 SQIVND (reference sequence). This CDR3 comprises 14 residues. Unmatched junction bases numbered 8, after V lost 5 bases and J lost 7 bases.

About this clone itself: Other DNA variants within this sample encode the same CDR3. J is TRBJ1-2 and V is TRBV5-1; D is unclear. Per the germline V gene, CDR1 is SGHRS and CDR2 is YFSETQ. V was pared by 2 bases and J by 3 bases, with 8 bases between. This CDR3 region has 13 residues. As DNA, the CDR3 is TGCGCCAGCAGCTTAGAGGGTGACTATGGCTACACCTTC. The encoded protein is CASSLEGDYGYTF.

This sequence joins TRBV6-5 and TRBJ1-2; the match to TRBD1 covers 8 bases. The V and J ends lost 6 bases and 5 bases, in that order; junction bases with no gene match: 11. The CDR3 runs to 15 residues. Germline CDR1 is MNHEY and CDR2 is SVGAGI. The CDR3 spells CASSPQQGAGYGYTF. CDR3 nucleotide sequence: TGTGCCAGCAGCCCCCAGCAGGGGGCTGGGTATGGCTACACCTTC.

This chain joins TRBV4-3 and TRBJ1-3; D not certain. CDR3 length: 14 residues. V lost 0 bases to trimming and J lost 5 bases, with 8 bases between them. Germline CDR1 reads LGHNA; CDR2 reads YSLEER. CDR3 in amino acids: CASSQERGRNTIYF. CDR3 coding DNA: TGCGCCAGCAGCCAAGAGAGAGGAAGAAACACCATATATTTT.

The V and J genes are TRBV7-8 and TRBJ2-4; 8 bases align to TRBD1. Germline CDR1 and CDR2: SGHVS and FQNEAQ. V trimming: 1 base; J trimming: 6 bases; junction bases outside the gene matches: 5. The CDR3 has 15 residues. The CDR3 DNA follows: TGTGCCAGCAGCTTAGGGGCAGGGGGCGCAAACATTCAGTACTTC. Amino acid sequence: CASSLGAGGANIQYF.

V gene TRBV7-9 combines with J gene TRBJ1-3; 7 nucleotides line up with TRBD1. From germline, CDR1 is SEHNR and CDR2 FQNEAQ (reference sequence). This CDR3 region has 14 residues. Unmatched junction bases numbered 7, after V lost 5 bases and J lost 6 bases. CDR3 protein: CASSPRTGVNTIYF. For the CDR3, the DNA is TGTGCCAGCAGCCCAAGGACAGGAGTAAACACCATATATTTT.

The V gene is TRBV2, the J gene TRBJ2-5; 7 bases are a match to TRBD1. The CDR3 is made up of 13 amino acids. Germline values: CDR1 SNHLY, CDR2 FYNNEI. With V trimmed by 0 bases and J by 7 bases, 2 bases remained unmatched. CDR3 nucleotide sequence: TGTGCCAGCAGTGAAGCAGGGGGCGGGACCCAGTACTTC. It translates to CASSEAGGGTQYF.

The CDR3 loop reads CAWRARNPYEQYF. The CDR3 DNA reads TGTGCCTGGAGAGCGCGTAACCCCTACGAGCAGTACTTC. This sequence joins TRBV30 and TRBJ2-7; no firm D call. The CDR3 sequence is 13 residues long. Trimming took off 3 bases at V and 2 bases at J, with 11 bases between the two ends. The germline CDR1 and CDR2 sequences are GTSNPN and SVGIG (reference sequence).

The chain couples TRBV12-3 or TRBV12-4 to TRBJ1-2; D is perhaps TRBD1 (6 bases). V was shortened by 7 bases and J by 6 bases, with 15 bases between the two germline ends. The CDR3 is made up of 13 amino acids. CDR3 DNA: TGTGCCAGCAAGGACAGATTCCAAGATGGCTACACCTTC. Encoded protein: CASKDRFQDGYTF.

Only a few counts were recorded for this clone. This sequence joins TRBV7-9 and TRBJ2-5, with D uncertain. Between the trimmed V and J ends, which lost 5 bases and 8 bases, there was a span of 12 bases. CDR3 size: 12 residues. Germline-derived CDR1 and CDR2 are SEHNR and FQNEAQ (reference sequence). The CDR3 loop is CASSQIEQTQYF. For the CDR3, the DNA is TGTGCCAGCAGCCAAATCGAACAAACCCAGTACTTC.

The gene calls are TRBV6-5 and TRBJ2-3; 9 bases align to TRBD2. The CDR3 has 14 amino acids. CDR1 and CDR2 from the germline V gene are MNHEY and SVGAGI. The junction had 3 bases not matched to a gene; V was cut back by 8 bases and J by 0 bases. In nucleotides, the CDR3 is TGTGCCAGCCAGACTAGCGGCAGCACAGATACGCAGTATTTT. Translating gives CASQTSGSTDTQYF.

The chain links TRBV5-1 to TRBJ2-3; D perhaps matches TRBD1 (6 bases). The CDR3 length is 15 residues. Per the germline V gene, CDR1 is SGHRS and CDR2 is YFSETQ. Trimming shortened V by 4 bases and J by 2 bases, and 14 bases separated the two germline ends. The CDR3 coding sequence is TGCGCCAGCAGCGTCCGAGGGGGAACCACAGATACGCAGTATTTT. Protein sequence: CASSVRGGTTDTQYF.

This clone appeared a few times. The chain recombines TRBV6-2 or TRBV6-3 with TRBJ2-7; TRBD1 matches 9 bases. Germline CDR1 MNHEY, CDR2 SVGEGT. CDR3 length: 14 residues. The V segment lost 3 bases and the J segment 3 bases; nucleotides outside the gene matches: 3. In DNA, the CDR3 is TGTGCCAGCAGTTATGCGGGACAGGGCTACGAGCAGTACTTC. The encoded protein is CASSYAGQGYEQYF.